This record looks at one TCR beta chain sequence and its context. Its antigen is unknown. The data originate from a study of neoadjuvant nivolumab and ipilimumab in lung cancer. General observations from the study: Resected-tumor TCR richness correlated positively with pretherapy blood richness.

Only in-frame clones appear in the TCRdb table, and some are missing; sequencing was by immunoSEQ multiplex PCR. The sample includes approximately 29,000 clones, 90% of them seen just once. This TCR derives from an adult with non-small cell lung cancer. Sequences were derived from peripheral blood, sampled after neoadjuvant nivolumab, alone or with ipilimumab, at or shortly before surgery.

This CDR3 is CASRLPGQVSYGYTF. The DNA for the CDR3 is TGTGCCAGCAGACTACCGGGACAAGTTAGCTATGGCTACACCTTC. The rearrangement joins TRBV13 to TRBJ1-2; the D gene is possibly TRBD1 (6 bases). CDR1 and CDR2 from the germline V gene are PRHDT and FYEKMQ (reference sequence). The CDR3 covers 15 residues. The germline V and J ends were trimmed by 6 bases and 4 bases, with 18 bases remaining between them.